This T cell receptor beta chain was sequenced in a study of shared clonotypes between healthy human individuals. Study in general: Donors consisted of two women and a few men between 18 and 49. Per donor, three plates held CD4 naive cells, three held CD4 memory, two held CD8 naive and one held CD8 memory.

Deep-level settings were used for running the assay. Clones were sequenced by immunoSEQ multiplex PCR, and TCRdb holds only the in-frame ones, with some missing. The sample holds roughly 1,000,000 clones, 75% to 85% seen once. This clone was seen a handful of times. The TCR originated in a man aged 18 to 35 in good health. Some clones in this sample may be carry-over from other donors' samples. The source material was memory CD4+ T cells from PBMCs. Specified subset: CD45RA-negative fraction.

Here the CDR3 reads CASSIEGIHNEQFF. For the CDR3, the DNA is TGTGCCAGTAGTATAGAGGGAATCCACAATGAGCAGTTCTTC. The chain links TRBV19 to TRBJ2-1; D unresolved. The germline gives CDR1 LNHDA, CDR2 SQIVND (reference sequence). Between the trimmed V and J ends, which lost 0 bases and 5 bases, there was a span of 8 bases. This CDR3 is built from 14 residues.